This T cell receptor beta chain was captured by sequencing in a study of blood T cell repertoires in COVID-19. On the study more broadly: The United States, Italy and Spain supplied acute and convalescent COVID-19 samples. Sample material is recorded as cDNA or gDNA derived from T cells, B-cell-depleted T cells, or PBMCs.

In the study's own analysis: Estimation of nucleated cell counts relied on the amplification of reference gene primers. Produced via immunoSEQ multiplex PCR; TCRdb's table is partial and in-frame only. V and J calls plus clone size are reproduced from that table; the DNA served to infer D and trimming. Of about 41,000 clones in the sample, approximately 90% were seen once. The germline V gene encodes CDR1 PRHDT and CDR2 FYEKMQ (reference sequence). V gave up 7 bases and J gave up 3 bases, with 10 bases separating them. This CDR3 is 13 amino acids long. The chain couples TRBV13 to TRBJ2-1, with D perhaps TRBD1 (5 bases). The TCR comes from a man aged 55 to 70 with acute or convalescent COVID-19. Sample: peripheral blood. CDR3 loop: CASTWGGYNEQFF. CDR3 nucleotides: TGTGCCAGCACTTGGGGCGGCTACAATGAGCAGTTCTTC.